Sequencing of this T cell receptor beta chain was carried out in a study of shared clonotypes between healthy human individuals. From germline, CDR1 is SGDLS and CDR2 YYNGEE. The J segment lost 1 base and the V segment lost 6 bases, leaving 5 bases of the junction unmatched. The CDR3 has 15 residues. CD45RO-negative cells were positively selected for CCR7, leaving out terminally differentiated effector memory CD45RA+ cells. Comments on this clone: The antigen is not known.

Evenly divided among several immunoSEQ plates was the genomic DNA of each subset. Profiled with immunoSEQ multiplex PCR; TCRdb holds only in-frame clones, not every one. The sample shows 800,000 or so clones, approximately 96% of them seen only once. Broader study findings: Naive subsets tended to show greater estimated richness than memory subsets.

What was sequenced was naive CD8+ T cells sorted from blood. The chain recombines TRBV9 with TRBJ2-7; 12 bases map to TRBD2. The receptor's source is a man under 40 in good health. For the CDR3, the DNA is TGTGCCAGCACCGGCGGGACTAGCGGGTCCTACGAGCAGTACTTC. It specifies CASTGGTSGSYEQYF.